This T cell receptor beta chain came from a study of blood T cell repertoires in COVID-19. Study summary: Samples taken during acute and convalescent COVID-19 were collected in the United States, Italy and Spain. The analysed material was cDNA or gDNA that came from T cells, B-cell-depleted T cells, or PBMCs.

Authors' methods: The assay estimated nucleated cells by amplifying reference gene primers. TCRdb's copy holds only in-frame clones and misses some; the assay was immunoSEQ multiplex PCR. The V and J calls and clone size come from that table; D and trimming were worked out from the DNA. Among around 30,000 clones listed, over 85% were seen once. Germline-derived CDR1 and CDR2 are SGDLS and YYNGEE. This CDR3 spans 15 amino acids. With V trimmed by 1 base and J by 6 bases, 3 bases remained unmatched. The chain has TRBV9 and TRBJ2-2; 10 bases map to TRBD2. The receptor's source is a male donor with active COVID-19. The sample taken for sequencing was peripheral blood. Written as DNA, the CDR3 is TGTGCCAGCAGCGTAACAGGACTAGCGGCCGGGGAGCTGTTTTTT. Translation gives CASSVTGLAAGELFF.